The clone carrying this TCR beta chain was seen at least ten times. Sample time point: longitudinal time-point 2. As healthy controls, volunteers from a blood bank in Maryland, USA, were used. The data were taken from a study of neurological immune-mediated disorders. The CDR3 consists of 12 residues. Germline CDR1 is DFQATT and CDR2 is SNEGSKA (reference sequence). The V end lost 3 bases, the J end lost 1 base, and 4 bases lay between the germline ends. TCRdb recomputed calls from the 5' RACE reads with MiXCR, one row per CDR3 protein. The sample includes tens of thousands of distinct CDR3 sequences, about 10% of them seen just once.

The sample consisted of PBMCs. This sequence joins TRBV20-1 and TRBJ2-1, with D unclear. The TCR sequence derives from a man aged 25 to 45 in good health. CDR3 loop: CSARLSYNEQFF. The CDR3 nucleotides read TGCAGTGCTAGGCTGTCCTACAATGAGCAGTTCTTC.